A selection of T cell receptor beta chains follows, all from one sample in a study of long-term antiretroviral therapy in people with HIV. TCRdb's table, derived via immunoSEQ multiplex PCR, lists solely in-frame clones and lacks some. The data show under 30,000 clones, about 87% seen once. The starting material was unsorted PBMCs, obtained 1.8 years before starting antiretroviral therapy. These receptors originate from a man aged 45-65 years with HIV. Each CDR3 is given with its conserved first and last residue. A D gene is named only where the DNA matches it firmly.

v_gene | d_gene | CDR3aa
TRBV5-1 | . | CASSLEKRAGELFEQYF
TRBV6-5 | TRBD2 | CASTRSSGGLYEQYF
TRBV5-8 | . | CASSLVIGLAFF
TRBV11-1 | TRBD1 | CASSNDRGRGTEAFF
TRBV15 | . | CATSRDGSYGYTF
TRBV7-2 | . | CASSEASGYEQYF
TRBV11-3 | . | CASSLGSRRHSNQPQHF
TRBV7-9 | . | CASSLAGNTFWEQYF
TRBV7-2 | . | CASSPGTSYGYTF
TRBV29-1 | TRBD2 | CSVEAGRLAGHQETQYF
TRBV5-4 | . | CASSLTPRETQYF
TRBV4-1 | . | CASSRLESTDTQYF
TRBV2 | . | CASSEDPFGTYEQYF
TRBV5-1 | TRBD2 | CASSLFGGRSETQYF
TRBV2 | . | CASRGDSNQPQHF
TRBV6-5 | . | CASRGVPGPYGYTF
TRBV15 | . | CATSREVSSISEQFF
TRBV6-5 | . | CASSYSGGNTIYF
TRBV10-2 | TRBD2 | CASSVTSGQETQYF
TRBV6-6 | TRBD2 | CASGLAGTDTQYF
TRBV6-5 | . | CASRLALTYEQYF
TRBV5-1 | TRBD2 | CASSSTGTSTETQYF
TRBV7-8 | TRBD2 | CASSVTSGGTYEQYF
TRBV5-6 | . | CASSLRGPGNTIYF
TRBV14 | TRBD2 | CASSRMLLADNEQFF
TRBV2 | . | CASSERTFNYGYTF